This T cell receptor beta chain was captured in a study of technical replicates of blood from a handful of donors. Clones were sequenced by immunoSEQ multiplex PCR, and TCRdb holds only the in-frame ones, with some missing. The table shows 70,000 to 85,000 clones, with roughly 90% occurring only once. The CDR3 has 17 amino acids. J was trimmed by 4 bases and V by 1 base; bases with no gene match: 10. Germline values: CDR1 MNHNS, CDR2 SASEGT. The receptor comes from a human donor in good health. The chain is built from TRBV6-1 and TRBJ1-5, with 7 bases that match TRBD1. Sequenced sample: T cells isolated from PBMCs. The CDR3 loop is CASSEVTGARGNQPQHF. CDR3 nucleotide sequence: TGTGCCAGCAGTGAAGTCACAGGGGCTAGGGGGAATCAGCCCCAGCATTTT.